This entry describes one T cell receptor (beta chain). Its antigen is undetermined. The source of the sample is a study of OX40 agonist ivuxolimab in advanced cancers. Whole-study context: Every 2 weeks, patients received ivuxolimab intravenously, dosed at 0.01 to 10 mg/kg. Past anti-PD-1, anti-PD-L1 or anti-CTLA-4 therapy was accepted, and approximately 40% had received some. Study observations and caveats: Normalized T-cell clonal expansion was also low in some nonresponders.

Generated by immunoSEQ multiplex PCR, the TCRdb table keeps only in-frame clones and is missing some. This repertoire shows around 70,000 clones, approximately 87% found once; its top ten account for over 6%. Germline CDR1 and CDR2: SGHNT and YYREEE (reference sequence). The CDR3 runs 17 residues. V was pared by 6 bases and J by 8 bases, with 13 bases of the junction left unmatched. This material consisted of CD4+ or CD8+ T cells sorted from blood, taken in a trial of the OX40 agonist ivuxolimab. This sequence originates from an adult with an advanced solid tumor such as melanoma, head and neck, liver or kidney cancer. The chain recombines TRBV5-4 with TRBJ2-4; 14 bases fit TRBD2. CDR3 loop: CASTIVGLAGGWDIQYF. CDR3 sequence (DNA): TGTGCCAGCACCATCGTAGGACTAGCGGGAGGTTGGGACATTCAGTACTTC.